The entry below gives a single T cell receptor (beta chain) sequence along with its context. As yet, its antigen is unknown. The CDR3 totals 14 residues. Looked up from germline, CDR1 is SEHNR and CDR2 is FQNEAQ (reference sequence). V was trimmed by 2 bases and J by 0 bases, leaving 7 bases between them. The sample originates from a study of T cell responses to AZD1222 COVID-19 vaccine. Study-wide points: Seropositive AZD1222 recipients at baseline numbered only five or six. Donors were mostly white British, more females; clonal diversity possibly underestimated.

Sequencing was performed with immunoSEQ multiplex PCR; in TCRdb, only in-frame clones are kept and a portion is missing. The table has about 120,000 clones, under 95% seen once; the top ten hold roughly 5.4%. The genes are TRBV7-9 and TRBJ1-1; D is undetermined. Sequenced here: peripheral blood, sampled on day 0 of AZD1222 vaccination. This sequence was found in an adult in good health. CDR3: CASSLKGMNTEAFF. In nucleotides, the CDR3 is TGTGCCAGCAGCTTAAAGGGCATGAACACTGAAGCTTTCTTT.